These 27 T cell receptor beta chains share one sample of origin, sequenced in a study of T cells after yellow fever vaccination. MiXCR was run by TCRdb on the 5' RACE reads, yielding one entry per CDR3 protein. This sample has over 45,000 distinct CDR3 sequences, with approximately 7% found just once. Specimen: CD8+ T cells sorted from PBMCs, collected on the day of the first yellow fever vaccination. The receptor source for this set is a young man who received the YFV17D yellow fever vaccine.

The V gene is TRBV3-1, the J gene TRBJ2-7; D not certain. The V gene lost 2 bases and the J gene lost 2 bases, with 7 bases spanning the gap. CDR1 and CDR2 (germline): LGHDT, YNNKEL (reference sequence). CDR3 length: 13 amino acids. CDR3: CASSQSDPYEQYF. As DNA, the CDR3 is TGTGCCAGCAGCCAATCGGACCCCTACGAGCAGTACTTC.

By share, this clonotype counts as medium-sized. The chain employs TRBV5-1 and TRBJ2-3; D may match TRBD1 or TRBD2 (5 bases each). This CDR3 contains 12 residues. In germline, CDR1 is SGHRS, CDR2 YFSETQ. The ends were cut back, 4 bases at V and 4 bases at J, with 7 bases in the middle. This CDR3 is CASSPGPDTQYF. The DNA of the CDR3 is TGCGCCAGCAGCCCGGGGCCAGATACGCAGTATTTT.

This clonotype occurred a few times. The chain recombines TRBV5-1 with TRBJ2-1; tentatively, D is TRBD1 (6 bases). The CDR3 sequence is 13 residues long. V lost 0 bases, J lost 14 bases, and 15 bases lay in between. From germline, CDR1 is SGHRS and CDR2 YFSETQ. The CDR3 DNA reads TGCGCCAGCAGCTTGGTCGACAGGAGATCTGAGTTCTTC. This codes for CASSLVDRRSEFF.

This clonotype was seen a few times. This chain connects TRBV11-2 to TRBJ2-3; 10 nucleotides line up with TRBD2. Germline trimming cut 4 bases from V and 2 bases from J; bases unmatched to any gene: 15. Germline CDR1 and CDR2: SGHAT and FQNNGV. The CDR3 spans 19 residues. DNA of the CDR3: TGTGCCAGCAGCTCCCTCGGGGCGGCAGCGGGGGGGCCCACAGATACGCAGTATTTT. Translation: CASSSLGAAAGGPTDTQYF.

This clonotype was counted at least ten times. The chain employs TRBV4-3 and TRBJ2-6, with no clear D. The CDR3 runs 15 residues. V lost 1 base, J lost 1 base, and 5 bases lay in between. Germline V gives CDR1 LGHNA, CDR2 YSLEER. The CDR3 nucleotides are TGCGCCAGCAGCCAAGTAGAGTCTGGGGCCAACGTCCTGACTTTC. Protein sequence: CASSQVESGANVLTF.

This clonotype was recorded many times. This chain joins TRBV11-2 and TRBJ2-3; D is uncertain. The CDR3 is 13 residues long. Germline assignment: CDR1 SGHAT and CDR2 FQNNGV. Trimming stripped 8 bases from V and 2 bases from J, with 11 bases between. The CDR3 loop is CASGDDPTDTQYF. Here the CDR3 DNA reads TGTGCCAGCGGCGACGACCCCACAGATACGCAGTATTTT.

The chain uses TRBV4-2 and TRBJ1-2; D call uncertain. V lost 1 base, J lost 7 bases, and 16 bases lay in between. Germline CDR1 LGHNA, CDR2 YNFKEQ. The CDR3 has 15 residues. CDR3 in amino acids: CASSQGERRESGYTF. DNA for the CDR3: TGTGCCAGCAGCCAAGGGGAGAGGAGGGAGTCTGGCTACACCTTC.

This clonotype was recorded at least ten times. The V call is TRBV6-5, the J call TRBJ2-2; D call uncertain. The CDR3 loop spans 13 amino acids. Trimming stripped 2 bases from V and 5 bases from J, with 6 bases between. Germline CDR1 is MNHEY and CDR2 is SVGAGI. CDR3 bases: TGTGCCAGCAGTTACGTAGGAACCGGGGAGCTGTTTTTT. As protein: CASSYVGTGELFF.

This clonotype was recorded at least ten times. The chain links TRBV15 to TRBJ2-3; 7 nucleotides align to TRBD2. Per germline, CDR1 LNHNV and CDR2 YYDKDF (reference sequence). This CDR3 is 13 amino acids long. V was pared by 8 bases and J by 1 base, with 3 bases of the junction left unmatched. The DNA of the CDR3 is TGTGCCACCGAGGGAGGGGGCACAGATACGCAGTATTTT. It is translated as CATEGGGTDTQYF.

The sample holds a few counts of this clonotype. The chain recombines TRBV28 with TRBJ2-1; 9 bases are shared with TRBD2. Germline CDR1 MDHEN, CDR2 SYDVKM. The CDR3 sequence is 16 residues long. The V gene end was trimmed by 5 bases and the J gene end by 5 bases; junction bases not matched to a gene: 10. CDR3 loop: CASSPSRVAGDNEQFF. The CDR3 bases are TGTGCCAGCAGTCCCTCTCGGGTAGCGGGGGACAATGAGCAGTTCTTC.

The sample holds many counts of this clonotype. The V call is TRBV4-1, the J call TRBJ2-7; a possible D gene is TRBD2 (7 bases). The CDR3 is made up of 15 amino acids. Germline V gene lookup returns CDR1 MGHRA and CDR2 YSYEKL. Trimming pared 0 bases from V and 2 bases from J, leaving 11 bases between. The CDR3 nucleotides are TGCGCCAGCAGCCAAGAATGGGGGGGGCCCTACGAGCAGTACGTC. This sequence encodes CASSQEWGGPYEQYV.

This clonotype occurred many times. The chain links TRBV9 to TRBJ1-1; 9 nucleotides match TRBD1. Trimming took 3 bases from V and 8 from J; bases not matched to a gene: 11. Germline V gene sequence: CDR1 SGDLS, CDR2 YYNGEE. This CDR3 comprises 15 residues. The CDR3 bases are TGTGCCAGCAGCGAACCCCCCGGGACAGGGTCGGAAGCTTTCTTT. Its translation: CASSEPPGTGSEAFF.

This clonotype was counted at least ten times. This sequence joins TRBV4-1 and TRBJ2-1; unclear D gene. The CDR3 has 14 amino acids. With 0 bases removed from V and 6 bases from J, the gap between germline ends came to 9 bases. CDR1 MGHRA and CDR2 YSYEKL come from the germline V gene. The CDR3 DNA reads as TGCGCCAGCAGCCAAGATCTCCCAGCCAATGAGCAGTTCTTC. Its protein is CASSQDLPANEQFF.

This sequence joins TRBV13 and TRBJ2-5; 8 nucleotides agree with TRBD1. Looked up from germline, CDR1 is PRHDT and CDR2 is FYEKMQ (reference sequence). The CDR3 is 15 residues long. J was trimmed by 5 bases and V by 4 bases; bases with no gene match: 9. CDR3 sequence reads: CASSSFQGALETQYF. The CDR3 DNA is TGTGCCAGCAGCTCGTTCCAGGGGGCCCTGGAGACCCAGTACTTC.

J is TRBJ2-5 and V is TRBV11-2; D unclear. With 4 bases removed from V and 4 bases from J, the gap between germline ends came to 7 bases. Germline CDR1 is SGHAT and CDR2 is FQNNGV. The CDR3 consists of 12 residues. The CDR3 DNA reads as TGTGCCAGCAGCTCCCGAACAGAGACCCAGTACTTC. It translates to CASSSRTETQYF.

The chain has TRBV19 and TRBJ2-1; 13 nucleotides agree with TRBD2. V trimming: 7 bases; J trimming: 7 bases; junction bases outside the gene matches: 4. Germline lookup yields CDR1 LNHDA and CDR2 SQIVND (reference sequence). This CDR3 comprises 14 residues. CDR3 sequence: CASTSTSGGNEQFF. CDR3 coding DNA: TGTGCCAGTACTTCGACTAGCGGGGGGAATGAGCAGTTCTTC. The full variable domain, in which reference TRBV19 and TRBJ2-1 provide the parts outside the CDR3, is DGGITQSPKYLFRKEGQNVTLSCEQNLNHDAMYWYRQDPGQGLRLIYYSQIVNDFQKGDIAEGYSVSREKKESFPLTVTSAQKNPTAFYLCASTSTSGGNEQFFGPGTRLTVL.

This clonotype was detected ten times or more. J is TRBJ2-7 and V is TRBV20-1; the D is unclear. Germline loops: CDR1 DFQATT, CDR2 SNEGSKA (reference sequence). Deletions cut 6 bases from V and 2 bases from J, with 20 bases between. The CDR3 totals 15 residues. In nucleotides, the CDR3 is TGCAGTGCCCCCGCGCCGGGCAGGACGACCTACGAGCAGTACTTC. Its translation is CSAPAPGRTTYEQYF.

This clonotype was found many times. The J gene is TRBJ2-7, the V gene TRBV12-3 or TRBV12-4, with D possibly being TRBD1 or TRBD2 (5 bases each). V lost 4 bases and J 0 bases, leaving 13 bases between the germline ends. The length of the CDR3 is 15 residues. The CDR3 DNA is TGTGCCAGCAGTTGGGGACGGATCAGCTCCTACGAGCAGTACTTC. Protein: CASSWGRISSYEQYF.

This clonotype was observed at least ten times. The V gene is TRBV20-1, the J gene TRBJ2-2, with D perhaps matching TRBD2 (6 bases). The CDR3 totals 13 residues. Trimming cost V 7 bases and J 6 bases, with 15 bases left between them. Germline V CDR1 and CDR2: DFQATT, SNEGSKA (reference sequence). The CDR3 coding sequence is TGCAGTGAAATCGGGACTCTGGCCGGGGAGCTGTTTTTT. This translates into CSEIGTLAGELFF.

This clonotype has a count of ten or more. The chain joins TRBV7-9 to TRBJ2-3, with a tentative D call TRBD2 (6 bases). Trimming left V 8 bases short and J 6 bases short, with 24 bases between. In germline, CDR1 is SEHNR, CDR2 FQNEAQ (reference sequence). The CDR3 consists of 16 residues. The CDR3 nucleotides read TGTGCCAGCTATGAGTCCCGACTAGGGCGCGTTGATACGCAGTATTTT. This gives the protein CASYESRLGRVDTQYF.

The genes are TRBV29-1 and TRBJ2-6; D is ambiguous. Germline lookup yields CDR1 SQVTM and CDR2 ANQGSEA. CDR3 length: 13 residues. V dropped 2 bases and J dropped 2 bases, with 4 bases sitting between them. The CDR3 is CSVELAGANVLTF. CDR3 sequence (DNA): TGCAGCGTTGAATTGGCTGGGGCCAACGTCCTGACTTTC.

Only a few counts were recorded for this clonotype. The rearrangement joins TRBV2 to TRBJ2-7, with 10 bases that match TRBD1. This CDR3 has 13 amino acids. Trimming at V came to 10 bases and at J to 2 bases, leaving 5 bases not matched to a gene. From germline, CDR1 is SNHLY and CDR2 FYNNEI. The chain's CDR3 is CATRDRGPYEQYV. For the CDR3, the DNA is TGTGCCACCCGGGACAGGGGACCCTACGAGCAGTACGTC.

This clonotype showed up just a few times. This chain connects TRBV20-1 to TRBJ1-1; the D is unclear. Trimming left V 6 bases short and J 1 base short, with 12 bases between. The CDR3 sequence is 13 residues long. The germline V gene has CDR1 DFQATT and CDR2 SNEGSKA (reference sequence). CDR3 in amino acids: CSARPRRNTEAFF. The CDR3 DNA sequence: TGCAGTGCCCGACCCAGGAGGAACACTGAAGCTTTCTTT.

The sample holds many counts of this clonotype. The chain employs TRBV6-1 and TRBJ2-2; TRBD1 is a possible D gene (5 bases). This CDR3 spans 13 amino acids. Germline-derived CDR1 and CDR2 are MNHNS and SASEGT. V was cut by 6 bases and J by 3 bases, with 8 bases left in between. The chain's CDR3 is CASRSGYTGELFF. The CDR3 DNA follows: TGTGCCAGCAGGTCAGGGTACACCGGGGAGCTGTTTTTT.

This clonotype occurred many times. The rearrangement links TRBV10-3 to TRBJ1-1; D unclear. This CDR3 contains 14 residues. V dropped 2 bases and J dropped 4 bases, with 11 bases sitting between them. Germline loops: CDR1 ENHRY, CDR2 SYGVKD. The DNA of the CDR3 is TGTGCCATCAGTGAGATCGGACTATCCACTGAAGCTTTCTTT. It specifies CAISEIGLSTEAFF.

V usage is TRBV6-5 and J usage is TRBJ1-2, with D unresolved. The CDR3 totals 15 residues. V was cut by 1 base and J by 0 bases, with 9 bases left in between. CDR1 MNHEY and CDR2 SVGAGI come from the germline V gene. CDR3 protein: CASSYFGEANYGYTF. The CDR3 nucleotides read TGTGCCAGCAGTTACTTTGGAGAAGCTAACTATGGCTACACCTTC.

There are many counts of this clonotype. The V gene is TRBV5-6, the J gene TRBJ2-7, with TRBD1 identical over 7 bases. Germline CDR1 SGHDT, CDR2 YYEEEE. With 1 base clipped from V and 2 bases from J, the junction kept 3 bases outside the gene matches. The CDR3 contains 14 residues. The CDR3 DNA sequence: TGTGCCAGCAGCTTGCCGGGACAGACCTACGAGCAGTACGTC. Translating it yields CASSLPGQTYEQYV.